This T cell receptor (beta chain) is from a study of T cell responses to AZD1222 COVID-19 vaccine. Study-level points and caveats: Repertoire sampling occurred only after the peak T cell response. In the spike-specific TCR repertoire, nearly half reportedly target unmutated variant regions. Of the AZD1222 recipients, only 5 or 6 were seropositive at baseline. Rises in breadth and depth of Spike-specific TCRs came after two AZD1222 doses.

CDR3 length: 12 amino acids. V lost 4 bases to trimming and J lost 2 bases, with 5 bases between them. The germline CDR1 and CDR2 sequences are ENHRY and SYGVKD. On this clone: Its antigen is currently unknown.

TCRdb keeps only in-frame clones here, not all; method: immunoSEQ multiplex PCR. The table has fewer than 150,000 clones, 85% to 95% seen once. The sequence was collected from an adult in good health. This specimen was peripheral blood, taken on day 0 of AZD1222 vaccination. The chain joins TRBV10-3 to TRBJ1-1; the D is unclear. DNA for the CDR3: TGTGCCATCAGTGGGACTAACACTGAAGCTTTCTTT. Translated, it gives CAISGTNTEAFF.